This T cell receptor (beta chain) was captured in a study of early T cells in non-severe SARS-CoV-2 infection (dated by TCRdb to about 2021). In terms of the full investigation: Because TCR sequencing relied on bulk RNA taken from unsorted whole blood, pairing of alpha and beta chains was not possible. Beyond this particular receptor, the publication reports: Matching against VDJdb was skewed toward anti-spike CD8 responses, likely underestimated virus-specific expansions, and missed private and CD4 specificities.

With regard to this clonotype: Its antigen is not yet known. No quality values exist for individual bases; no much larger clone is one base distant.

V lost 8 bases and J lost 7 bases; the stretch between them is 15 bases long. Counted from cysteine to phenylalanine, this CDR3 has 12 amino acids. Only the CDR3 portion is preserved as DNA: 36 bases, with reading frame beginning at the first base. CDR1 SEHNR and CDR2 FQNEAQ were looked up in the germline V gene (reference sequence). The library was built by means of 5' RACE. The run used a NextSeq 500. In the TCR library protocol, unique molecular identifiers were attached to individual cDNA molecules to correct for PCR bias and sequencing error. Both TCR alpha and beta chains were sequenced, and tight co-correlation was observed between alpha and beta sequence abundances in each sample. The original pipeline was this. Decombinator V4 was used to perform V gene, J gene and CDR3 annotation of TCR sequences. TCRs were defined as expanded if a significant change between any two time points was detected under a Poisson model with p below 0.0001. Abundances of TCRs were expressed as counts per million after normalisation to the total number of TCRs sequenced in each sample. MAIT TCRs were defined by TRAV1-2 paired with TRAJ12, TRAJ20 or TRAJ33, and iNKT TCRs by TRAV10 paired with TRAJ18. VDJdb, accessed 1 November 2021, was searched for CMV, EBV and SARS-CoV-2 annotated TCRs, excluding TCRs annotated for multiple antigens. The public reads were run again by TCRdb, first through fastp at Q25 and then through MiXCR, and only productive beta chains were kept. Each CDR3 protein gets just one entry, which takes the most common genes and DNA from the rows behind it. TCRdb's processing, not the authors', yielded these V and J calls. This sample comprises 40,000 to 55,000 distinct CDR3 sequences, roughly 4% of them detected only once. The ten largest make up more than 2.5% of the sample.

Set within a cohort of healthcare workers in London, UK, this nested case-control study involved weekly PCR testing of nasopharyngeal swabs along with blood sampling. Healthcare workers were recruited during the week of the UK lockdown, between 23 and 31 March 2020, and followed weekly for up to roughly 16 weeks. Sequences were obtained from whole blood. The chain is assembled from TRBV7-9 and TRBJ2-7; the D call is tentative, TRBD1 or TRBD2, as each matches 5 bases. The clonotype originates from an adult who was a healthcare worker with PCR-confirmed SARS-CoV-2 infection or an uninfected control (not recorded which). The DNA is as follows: TGTGCCAGCCTAGGGACGGGGAAGGAGCAGTACTTC. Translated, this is CASLGTGKEQYF.